Reported below is one T cell receptor beta chain. Its cognate antigen is unknown. J gave up 4 bases and V 7 bases, and 8 bases lay outside the gene matches. The CDR3 extends over 13 amino acids. Germline V gives CDR1 SQVTM, CDR2 ANQGSEA. Generated by immunoSEQ multiplex PCR, the TCRdb table keeps only in-frame clones and is missing some. The data contain around 160,000 clones, 93% of them singletons. The entry originates in a study of T cell responses to AZD1222 COVID-19 vaccine. The study, taken as a whole, reports: Breadth and depth of Spike-specific TCRs rose after two AZD1222 doses. There were vaccine-associated CD4 TCRs across spike, dominant at 160-218 and 743-854. Only a handful of AZD1222 recipients, more than five in all, had baseline seropositivity. Most donors were white British and more were female, and clonal diversity was possibly underestimated.

The source of this sequence is an adult in good health. The rearrangement uses TRBV29-1 and TRBJ2-5; 8 bases are shared with TRBD1. The material was peripheral blood, obtained on day 0 of AZD1222 vaccination. CDR3 sequence reads: CSAKTGGRETQYF. As DNA, the CDR3 is TGCAGCGCGAAAACAGGGGGACGAGAGACCCAGTACTTC. The complete variable domain, with remaining parts taken from reference TRBV29-1 and TRBJ2-5, reads SAVISQKPSRDICQRGTSLTIQCQVDSQVTMMFWYRQQPGQSLTLIATANQGSEATYESGFVIDKFPISRPNLTFSTLTVSNMSPEDSSIYLCSAKTGGRETQYFGPGTRLLVL.